One TCR beta chain is described in this entry. Original data processing: Amplification of reference gene primers was used by the study to estimate nucleated cell counts. Repertoires were generated with immunoSEQ multiplex PCR, while TCRdb's copy carries only in-frame clones and drops some. That table gives V, J and clone size, and the DNA gave D and trimming. The sample yields more than 40,000 clones, roughly 85% seen once. This specimen belongs to a study of blood T cell repertoires in COVID-19. The CDR3 totals 15 residues. J gave up 4 bases and V 4 bases, and 5 bases lay outside the gene matches. From germline, CDR1 is MGHDK and CDR2 SYGVNS.

Sequencing was carried out using peripheral blood. The receptor comes from a man aged 55 to 70 with acute or convalescent COVID-19. The J gene is TRBJ1-2, the V gene TRBV25-1; 11 bases agree with TRBD1. The chain's CDR3 is CASSGTGGGLYGYTF. CDR3 DNA: TGTGCCAGCAGTGGGACAGGGGGCGGTCTCTATGGCTACACCTTC.